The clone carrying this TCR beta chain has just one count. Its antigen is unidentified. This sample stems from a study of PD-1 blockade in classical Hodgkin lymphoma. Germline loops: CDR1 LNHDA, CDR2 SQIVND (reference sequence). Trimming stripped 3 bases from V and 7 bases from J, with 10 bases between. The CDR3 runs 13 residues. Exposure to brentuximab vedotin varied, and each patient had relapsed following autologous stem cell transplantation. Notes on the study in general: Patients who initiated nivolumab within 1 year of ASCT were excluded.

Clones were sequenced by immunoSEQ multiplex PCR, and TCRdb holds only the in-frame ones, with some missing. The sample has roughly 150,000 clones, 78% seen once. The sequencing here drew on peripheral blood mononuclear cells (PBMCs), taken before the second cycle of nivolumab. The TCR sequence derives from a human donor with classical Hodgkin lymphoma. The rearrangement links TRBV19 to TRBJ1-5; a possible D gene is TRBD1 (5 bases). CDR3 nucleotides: TGTGCCAGTAGTATGAGGGGAGGGCAGCCCCAGCATTTT. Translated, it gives CASSMRGGQPQHF.